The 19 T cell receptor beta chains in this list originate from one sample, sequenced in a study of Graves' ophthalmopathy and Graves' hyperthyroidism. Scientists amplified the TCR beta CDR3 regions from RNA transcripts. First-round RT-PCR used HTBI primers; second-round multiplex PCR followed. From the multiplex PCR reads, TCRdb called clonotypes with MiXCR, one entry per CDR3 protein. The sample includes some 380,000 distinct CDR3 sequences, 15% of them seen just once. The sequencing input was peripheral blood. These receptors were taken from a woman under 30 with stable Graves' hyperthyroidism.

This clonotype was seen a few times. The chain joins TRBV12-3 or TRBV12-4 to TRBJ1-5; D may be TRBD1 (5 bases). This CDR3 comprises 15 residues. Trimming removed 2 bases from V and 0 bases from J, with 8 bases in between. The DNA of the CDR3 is TGTGCCAGCAGTTTATTCAGGGATAGCAATCAGCCCCAGCATTTT. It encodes CASSLFRDSNQPQHF.

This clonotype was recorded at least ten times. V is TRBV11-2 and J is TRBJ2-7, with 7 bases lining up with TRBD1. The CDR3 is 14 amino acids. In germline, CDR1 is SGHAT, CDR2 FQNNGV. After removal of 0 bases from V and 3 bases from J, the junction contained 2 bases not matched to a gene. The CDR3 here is CASSLEGQFYEQYF. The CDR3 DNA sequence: TGTGCCAGCAGCTTAGAGGGACAGTTCTACGAGCAGTACTTC.

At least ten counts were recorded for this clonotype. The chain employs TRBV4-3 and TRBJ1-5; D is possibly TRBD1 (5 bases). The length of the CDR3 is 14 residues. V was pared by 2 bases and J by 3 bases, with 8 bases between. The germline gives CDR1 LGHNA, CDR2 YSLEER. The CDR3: CASSQRGDNQPQHF. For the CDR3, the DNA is TGCGCCAGCAGCCAAAGGGGAGACAATCAGCCCCAGCATTTT.

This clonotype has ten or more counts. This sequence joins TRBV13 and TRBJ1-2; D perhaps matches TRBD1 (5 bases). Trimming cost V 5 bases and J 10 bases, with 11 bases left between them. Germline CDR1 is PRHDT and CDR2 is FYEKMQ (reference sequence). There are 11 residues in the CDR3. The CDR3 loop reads CASSPRGDYTF. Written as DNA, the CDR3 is TGTGCCAGCAGCCCCCGGGGGGACTACACCTTC.

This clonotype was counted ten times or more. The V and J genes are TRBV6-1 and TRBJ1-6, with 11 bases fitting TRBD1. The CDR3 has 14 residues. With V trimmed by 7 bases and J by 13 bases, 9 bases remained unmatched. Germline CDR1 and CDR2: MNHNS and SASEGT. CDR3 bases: TGTGCCAGCAACTCGGACAGGGGGCTCGGGCCCCTCCACTTT. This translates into CASNSDRGLGPLHF.

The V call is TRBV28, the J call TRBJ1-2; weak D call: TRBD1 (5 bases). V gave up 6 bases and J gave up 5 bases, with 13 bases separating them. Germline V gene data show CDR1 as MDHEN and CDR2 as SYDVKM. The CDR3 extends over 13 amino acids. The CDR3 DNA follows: TGTGCCAGCAGCTACGAGGGGATTTATGGCTACACCTTC. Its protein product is CASSYEGIYGYTF.

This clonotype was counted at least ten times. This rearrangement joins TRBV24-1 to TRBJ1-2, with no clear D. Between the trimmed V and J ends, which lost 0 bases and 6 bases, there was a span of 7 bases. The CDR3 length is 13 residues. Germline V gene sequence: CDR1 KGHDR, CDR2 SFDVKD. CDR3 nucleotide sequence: TGTGCCACCAGTGATTTGAGTAATGATGGCTACACCTTC. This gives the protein CATSDLSNDGYTF.

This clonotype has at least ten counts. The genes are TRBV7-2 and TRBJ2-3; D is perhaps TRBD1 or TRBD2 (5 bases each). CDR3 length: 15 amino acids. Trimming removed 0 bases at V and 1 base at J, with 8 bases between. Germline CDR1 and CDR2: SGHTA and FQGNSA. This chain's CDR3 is CASSLAGDGTDTQYF. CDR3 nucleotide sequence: TGTGCCAGCAGCTTAGCGGGGGACGGCACAGATACGCAGTATTTT.

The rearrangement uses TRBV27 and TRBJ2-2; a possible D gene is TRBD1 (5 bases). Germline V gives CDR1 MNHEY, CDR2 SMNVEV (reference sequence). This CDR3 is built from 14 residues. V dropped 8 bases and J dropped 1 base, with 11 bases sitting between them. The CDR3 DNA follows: TGTGCCAGCGGTCCCACAGGGAACACCGGGGAGCTGTTTTTT. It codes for CASGPTGNTGELFF.

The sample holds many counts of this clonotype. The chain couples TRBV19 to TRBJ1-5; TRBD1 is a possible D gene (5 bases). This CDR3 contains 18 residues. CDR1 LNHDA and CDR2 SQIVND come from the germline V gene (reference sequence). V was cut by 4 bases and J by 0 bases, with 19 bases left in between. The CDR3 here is CASSSGRGMTYSNQPQHF. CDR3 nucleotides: TGTGCCAGTAGTAGTGGACGGGGGATGACTTATAGCAATCAGCCCCAGCATTTT.

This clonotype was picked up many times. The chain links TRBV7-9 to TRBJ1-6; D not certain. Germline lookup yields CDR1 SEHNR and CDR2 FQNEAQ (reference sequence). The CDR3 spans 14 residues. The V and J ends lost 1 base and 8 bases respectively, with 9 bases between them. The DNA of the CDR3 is TGTGCCAGCAGCTTAGGCACAGCGGATTCACCCCTCCACTTT. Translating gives CASSLGTADSPLHF.

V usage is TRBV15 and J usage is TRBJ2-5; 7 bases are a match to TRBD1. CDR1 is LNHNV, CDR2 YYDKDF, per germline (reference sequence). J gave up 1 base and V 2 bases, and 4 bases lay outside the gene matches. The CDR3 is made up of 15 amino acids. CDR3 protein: CATSRTNRGQETQYF. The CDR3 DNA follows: TGTGCCACCAGCAGAACCAACAGGGGCCAAGAGACCCAGTACTTC.

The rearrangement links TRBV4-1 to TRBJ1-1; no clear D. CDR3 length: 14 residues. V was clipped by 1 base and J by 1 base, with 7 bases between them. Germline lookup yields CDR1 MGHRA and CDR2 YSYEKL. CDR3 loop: CASSQGGGNTEAFF. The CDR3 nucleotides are TGCGCCAGCAGCCAAGGTGGAGGGAACACTGAAGCTTTCTTT.

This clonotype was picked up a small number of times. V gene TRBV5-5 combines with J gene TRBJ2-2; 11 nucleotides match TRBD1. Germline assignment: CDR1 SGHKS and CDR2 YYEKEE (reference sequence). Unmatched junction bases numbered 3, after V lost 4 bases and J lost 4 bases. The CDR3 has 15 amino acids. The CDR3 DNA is TGTGCCAGCAGCGCCGGGACAGGGGGCACCGGGGAGCTGTTTTTT. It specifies CASSAGTGGTGELFF.

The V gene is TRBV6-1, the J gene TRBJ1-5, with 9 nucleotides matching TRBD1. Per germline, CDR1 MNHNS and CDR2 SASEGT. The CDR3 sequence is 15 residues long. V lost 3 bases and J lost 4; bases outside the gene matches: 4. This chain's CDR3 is CASSEGQGLNQPQHF. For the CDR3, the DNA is TGTGCCAGCAGTGAGGGACAGGGCCTAAATCAGCCCCAGCATTTT.

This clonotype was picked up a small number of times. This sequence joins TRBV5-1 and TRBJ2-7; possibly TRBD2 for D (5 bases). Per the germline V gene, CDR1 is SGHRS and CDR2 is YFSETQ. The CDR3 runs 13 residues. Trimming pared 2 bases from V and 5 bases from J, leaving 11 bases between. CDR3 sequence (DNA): TGCGCCAGCAGCTTCGGGGAAATAAACGAGCAGTACTTC. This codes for CASSFGEINEQYF.

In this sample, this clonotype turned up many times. The CDR3 loop reads CASSPRHSNQPQHF. In DNA form, the CDR3 reads TGTGCCAGTAGTCCACGGCATAGCAATCAGCCCCAGCATTTT. The chain combines TRBV19 with TRBJ1-5; D is uncertain. The CDR3 extends over 14 amino acids. Trimming left V 5 bases short and J 0 bases short, with 8 bases between. Germline values: CDR1 LNHDA, CDR2 SQIVND (reference sequence).

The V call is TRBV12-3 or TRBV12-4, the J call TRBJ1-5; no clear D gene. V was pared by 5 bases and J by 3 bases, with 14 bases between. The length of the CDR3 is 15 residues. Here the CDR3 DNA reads TGTGCCAGCAGTACAACACAGAGGACCAATCAGCCCCAGCATTTT. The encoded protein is CASSTTQRTNQPQHF.

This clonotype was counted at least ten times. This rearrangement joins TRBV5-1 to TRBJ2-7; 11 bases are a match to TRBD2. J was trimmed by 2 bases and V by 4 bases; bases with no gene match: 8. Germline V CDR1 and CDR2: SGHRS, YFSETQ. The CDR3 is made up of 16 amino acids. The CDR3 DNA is TGCGCCAGCAGCCTGGATGTGACTAGCGGGGCCTACGAGCAGTACTTC. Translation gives CASSLDVTSGAYEQYF.